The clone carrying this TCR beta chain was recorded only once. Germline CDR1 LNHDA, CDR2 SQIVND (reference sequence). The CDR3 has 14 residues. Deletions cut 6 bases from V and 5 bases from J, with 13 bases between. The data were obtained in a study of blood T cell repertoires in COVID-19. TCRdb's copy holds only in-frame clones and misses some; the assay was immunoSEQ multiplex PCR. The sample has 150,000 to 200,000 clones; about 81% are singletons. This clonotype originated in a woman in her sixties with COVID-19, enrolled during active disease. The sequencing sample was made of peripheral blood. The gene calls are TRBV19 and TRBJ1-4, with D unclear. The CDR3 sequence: CASSTRRGNEKLFF. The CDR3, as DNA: TGTGCCAGTAGCACCAGACGGGGAAATGAAAAACTGTTTTTT.